This T cell receptor beta chain comes out of a study of Ad26.COV2.S vaccination and SARS-CoV-2 variants. Points from the study as a whole: There was reportedly substantial breadth in spike-specific CD8+ and CD4+ T cell responses after vaccination. It was found that vaccine and placebo recipients had similar non-spike TCR breadth.

This table comes from immunoSEQ multiplex PCR, and its TCRdb copy is limited to in-frame clones, with some not included. The sample shows roughly 700,000 clones, roughly 90% of them seen only once. Remarks on this clone: Its antigen is as yet unknown.

This CDR3 spans 15 amino acids. The V and J ends lost 2 bases and 5 bases, in that order; junction bases with no gene match: 1. Germline values: CDR1 SGHRS, CDR2 YFSETQ. Treatment reported: about 20 received Ad26.COV2.S at low or high dose, single or two shots; several received placebo; per-sample allocation not given. Sample collection was performed on day 63 after the first vaccine or placebo injection. This clonotype was obtained from a person aged 18-65 years who received the Ad26.COV2.S COVID-19 vaccine or a placebo. The rearrangement joins TRBV5-1 to TRBJ2-2; 12 positions agree with TRBD2. The starting material was peripheral blood, obtained in a trial of Ad26.COV2.S vaccine versus placebo. This CDR3 reads CASSFTSGGTGELFF. The CDR3 DNA reads as TGCGCCAGCAGCTTTACTAGCGGGGGGACCGGGGAGCTGTTTTTT.